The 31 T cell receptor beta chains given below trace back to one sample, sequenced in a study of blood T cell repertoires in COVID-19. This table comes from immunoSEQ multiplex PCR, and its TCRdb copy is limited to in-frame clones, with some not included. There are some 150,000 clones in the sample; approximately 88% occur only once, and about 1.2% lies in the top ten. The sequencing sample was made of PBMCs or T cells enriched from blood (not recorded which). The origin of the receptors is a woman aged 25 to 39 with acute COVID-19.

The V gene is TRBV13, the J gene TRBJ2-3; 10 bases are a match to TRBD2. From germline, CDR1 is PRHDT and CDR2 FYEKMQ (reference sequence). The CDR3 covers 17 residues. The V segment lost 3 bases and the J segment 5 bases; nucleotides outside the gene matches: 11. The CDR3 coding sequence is TGTGCCAGCAGCTTTCCTTCTAGCGGGAGCCCGGAAGATACGCAGTATTTT. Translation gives CASSFPSSGSPEDTQYF.

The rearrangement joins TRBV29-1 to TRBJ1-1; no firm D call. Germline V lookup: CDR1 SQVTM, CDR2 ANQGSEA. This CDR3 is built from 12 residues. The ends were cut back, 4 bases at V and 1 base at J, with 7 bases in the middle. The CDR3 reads CSVVRGNTEAFF. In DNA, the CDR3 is TGCAGCGTTGTGCGGGGGAACACTGAAGCTTTCTTT.

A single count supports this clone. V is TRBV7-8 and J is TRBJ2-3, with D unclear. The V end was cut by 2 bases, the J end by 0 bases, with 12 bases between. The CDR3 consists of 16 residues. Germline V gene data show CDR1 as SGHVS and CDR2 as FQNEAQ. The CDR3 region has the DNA TGTGCCAGCAGCTTATGGCTAGTTCATAGCACAGATACGCAGTATTTT. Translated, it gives CASSLWLVHSTDTQYF.

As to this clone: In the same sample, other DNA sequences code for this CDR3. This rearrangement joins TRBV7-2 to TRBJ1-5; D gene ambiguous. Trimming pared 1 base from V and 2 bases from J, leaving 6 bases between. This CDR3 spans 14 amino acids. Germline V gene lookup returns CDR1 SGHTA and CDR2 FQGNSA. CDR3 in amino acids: CASSLERGNQPQHF. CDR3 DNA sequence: TGTGCCAGCAGCTTAGAACGGGGCAATCAGCCCCAGCATTTT.

The CDR3 reads CASSGGAGNTGELFF. CDR3 bases: TGTGCCAGCAGCGGCGGGGCGGGAAACACCGGGGAGCTGTTTTTT. The chain links TRBV13 to TRBJ2-2, with TRBD2 as a possible D gene (6 bases). This CDR3 has 15 residues. Germline V gives CDR1 PRHDT, CDR2 FYEKMQ (reference sequence). Between the trimmed V and J ends, which lost 5 bases and 2 bases, there was a span of 12 bases.

The CDR3 DNA is TGTGCCAGCAGCCGGGGACTAGCGGGCGCCTCTGGGGCCAACGTCCTGACTTTC. This encodes CASSRGLAGASGANVLTF. V usage is TRBV11-2 and J usage is TRBJ2-6; 12 nucleotides line up with TRBD2. CDR1 is SGHAT and CDR2 is FQNNGV in the germline V gene. V shed 5 bases, J shed 0 bases, and the junction held 5 bases outside the gene matches. The CDR3 is made up of 18 amino acids.

For the CDR3, the DNA is TGTGCCAGTAGTATCGGGGAGGGATCCCATAGCTATGGCTACACCTTC. Protein product: CASSIGEGSHSYGYTF. The rearrangement uses TRBV19 and TRBJ1-2; D gene unclear. Germline assignment: CDR1 LNHDA and CDR2 SQIVND (reference sequence). V lost 3 bases and J lost 4, with 18 bases in between. This CDR3 has 16 residues. Based on the CDR3 plus reference TRBV19 and TRBJ1-2, the full variable domain is DGGITQSPKYLFRKEGQNVTLSCEQNLNHDAMYWYRQDPGQGLRLIYYSQIVNDFQKGDIAEGYSVSREKKESFPLTVTSAQKNPTAFYLCASSIGEGSHSYGYTFGSGTRLTVV.

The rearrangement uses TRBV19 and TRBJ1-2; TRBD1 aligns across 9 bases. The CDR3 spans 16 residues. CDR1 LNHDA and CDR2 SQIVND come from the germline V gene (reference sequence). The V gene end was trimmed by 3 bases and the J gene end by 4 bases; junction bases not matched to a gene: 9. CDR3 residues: CASSILGGQGSYGYTF. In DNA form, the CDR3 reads TGTGCCAGTAGTATTTTAGGAGGACAGGGGTCCTATGGCTACACCTTC.

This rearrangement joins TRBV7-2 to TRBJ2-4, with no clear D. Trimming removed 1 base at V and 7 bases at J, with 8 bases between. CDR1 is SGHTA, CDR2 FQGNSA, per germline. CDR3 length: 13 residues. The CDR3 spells CASSLVTLNIQYF. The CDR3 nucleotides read TGTGCCAGCAGCTTAGTGACACTCAACATTCAGTACTTC.

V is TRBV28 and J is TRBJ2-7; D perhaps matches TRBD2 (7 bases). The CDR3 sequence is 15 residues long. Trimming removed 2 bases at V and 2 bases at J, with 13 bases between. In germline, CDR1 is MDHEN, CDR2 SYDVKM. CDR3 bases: TGTGCCAGCAGTTTACACGAGGGGGGGACCTACGAGCAGTACTTC. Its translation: CASSLHEGGTYEQYF.

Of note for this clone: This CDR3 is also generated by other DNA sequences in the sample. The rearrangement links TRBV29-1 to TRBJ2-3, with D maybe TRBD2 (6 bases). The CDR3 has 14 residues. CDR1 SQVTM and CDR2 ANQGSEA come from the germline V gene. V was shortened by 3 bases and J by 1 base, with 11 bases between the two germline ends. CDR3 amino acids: CSVEGGAGTDTQYF. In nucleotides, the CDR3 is TGCAGCGTTGAGGGAGGAGCGGGCACAGATACGCAGTATTTT.

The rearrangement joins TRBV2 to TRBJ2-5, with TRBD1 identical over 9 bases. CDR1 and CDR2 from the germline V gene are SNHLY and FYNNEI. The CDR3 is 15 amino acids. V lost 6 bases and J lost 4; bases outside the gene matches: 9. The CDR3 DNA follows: TGTGCCAGCAGCTGGACAGGGGAGTTCTTAGAGACCCAGTACTTC. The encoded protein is CASSWTGEFLETQYF.

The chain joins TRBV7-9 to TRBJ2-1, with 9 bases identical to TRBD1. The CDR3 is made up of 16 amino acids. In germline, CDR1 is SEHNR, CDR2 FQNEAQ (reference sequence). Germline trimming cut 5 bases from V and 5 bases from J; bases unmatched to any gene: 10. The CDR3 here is CASSPGTGIDHNEQFF. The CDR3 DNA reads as TGTGCCAGCAGCCCGGGGACAGGGATCGACCACAATGAGCAGTTCTTC. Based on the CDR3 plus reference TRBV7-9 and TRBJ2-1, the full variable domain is DTGVSQNPRHKITKRGQNVTFRCDPISEHNRLYWYRQTLGQGPEFLTYFQNEAQLEKSRLLSDRFSAERPKGSFSTLEIQRTEQGDSAMYLCASSPGTGIDHNEQFFGPGTRLTVL.

The CDR3 region is CASSWGQGLNTEAFF. The CDR3, as DNA: TGTGCCAGCAGTTGGGGACAAGGACTGAACACTGAAGCTTTCTTT. The rearrangement links TRBV7-2 to TRBJ1-1; a weak D match, TRBD1 (6 bases). CDR1 and CDR2 (germline): SGHTA, FQGNSA. The length of the CDR3 is 15 residues. V was clipped by 6 bases and J by 0 bases, with 14 bases between them.

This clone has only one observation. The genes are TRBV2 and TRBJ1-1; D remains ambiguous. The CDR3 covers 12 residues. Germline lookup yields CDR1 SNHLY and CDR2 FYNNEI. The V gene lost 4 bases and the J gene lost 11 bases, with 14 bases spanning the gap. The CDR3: CASSVEGFLAFF. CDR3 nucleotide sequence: TGTGCCAGCAGTGTCGAGGGATTTTTGGCTTTCTTT.

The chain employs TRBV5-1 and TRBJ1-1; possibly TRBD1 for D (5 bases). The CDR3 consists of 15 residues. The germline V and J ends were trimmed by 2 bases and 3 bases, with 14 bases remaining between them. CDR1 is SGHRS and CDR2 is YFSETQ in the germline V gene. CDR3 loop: CASSFIGQGDTEAFF. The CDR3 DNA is TGCGCCAGCAGCTTCATTGGGCAGGGCGACACTGAAGCTTTCTTT.

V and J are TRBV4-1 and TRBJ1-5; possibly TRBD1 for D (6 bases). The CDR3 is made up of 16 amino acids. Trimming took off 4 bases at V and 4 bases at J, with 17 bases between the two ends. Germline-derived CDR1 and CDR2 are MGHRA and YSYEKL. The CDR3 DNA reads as TGCGCCAGCAGCCGAGAGGGAGGGGGACCAAATCAGCCCCAGCATTTT. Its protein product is CASSREGGGPNQPQHF.

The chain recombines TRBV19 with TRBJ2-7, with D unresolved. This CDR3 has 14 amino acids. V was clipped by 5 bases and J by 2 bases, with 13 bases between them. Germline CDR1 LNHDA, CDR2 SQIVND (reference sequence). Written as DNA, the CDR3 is TGTGCCAGTAGTCTCTCCACCGGTACCTACGAGCAGTACTTC. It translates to CASSLSTGTYEQYF.

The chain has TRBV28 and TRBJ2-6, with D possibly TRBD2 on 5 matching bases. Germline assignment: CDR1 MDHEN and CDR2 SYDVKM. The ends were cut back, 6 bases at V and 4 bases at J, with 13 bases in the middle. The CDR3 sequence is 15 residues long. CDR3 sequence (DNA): TGTGCCAGCAGCCCGGGGTCGCTCGGGGCCAACGTCCTGACTTTC. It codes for CASSPGSLGANVLTF.

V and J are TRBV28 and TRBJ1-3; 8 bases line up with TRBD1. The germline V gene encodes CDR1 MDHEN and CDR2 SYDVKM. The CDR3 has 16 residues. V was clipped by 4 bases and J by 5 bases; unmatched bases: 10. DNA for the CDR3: TGTGCCAGCAGTTCGCGCGACAGGGGACCAAGAAACACCATATATTTT. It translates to CASSSRDRGPRNTIYF.

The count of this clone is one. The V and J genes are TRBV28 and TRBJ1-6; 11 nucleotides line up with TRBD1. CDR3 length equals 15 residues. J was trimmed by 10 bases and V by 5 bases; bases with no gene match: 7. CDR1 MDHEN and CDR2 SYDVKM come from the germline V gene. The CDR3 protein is CASSPRTGGFSPLHF. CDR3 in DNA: TGTGCCAGCAGTCCCAGGACAGGGGGCTTCTCACCCCTCCACTTT. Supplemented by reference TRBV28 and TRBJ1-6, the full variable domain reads DVKVTQSSRYLVKRTGEKVFLECVQDMDHENMFWYRQDPGLGLRLIYFSYDVKMKEKGDIPEGYSVSREKKERFSLILESASTNQTSMYLCASSPRTGGFSPLHFGNGTRLTVT.

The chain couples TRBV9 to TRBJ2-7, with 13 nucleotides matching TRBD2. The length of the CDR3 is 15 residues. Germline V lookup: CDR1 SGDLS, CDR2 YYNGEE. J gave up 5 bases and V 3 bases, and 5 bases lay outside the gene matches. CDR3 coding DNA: TGTGCCAGCAGCGCGGAACTAGCGGGAGGGAACGAGCAGTACTTC. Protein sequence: CASSAELAGGNEQYF.

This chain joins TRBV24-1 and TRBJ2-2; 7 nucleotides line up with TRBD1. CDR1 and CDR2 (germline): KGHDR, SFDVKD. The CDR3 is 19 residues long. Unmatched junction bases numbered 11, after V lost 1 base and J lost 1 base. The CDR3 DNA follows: TGTGCCACCAGTGATTTAGACAGGGCGAAAGGAGGGAACACCGGGGAGCTGTTTTTT. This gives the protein CATSDLDRAKGGNTGELFF.

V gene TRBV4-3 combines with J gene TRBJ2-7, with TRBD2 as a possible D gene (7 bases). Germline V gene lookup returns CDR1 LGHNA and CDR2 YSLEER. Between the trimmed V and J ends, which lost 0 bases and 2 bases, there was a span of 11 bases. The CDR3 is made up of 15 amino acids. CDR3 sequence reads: CASSQEGGVPYEQYF. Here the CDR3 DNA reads TGCGCCAGCAGCCAAGAAGGGGGGGTTCCCTACGAGCAGTACTTC.

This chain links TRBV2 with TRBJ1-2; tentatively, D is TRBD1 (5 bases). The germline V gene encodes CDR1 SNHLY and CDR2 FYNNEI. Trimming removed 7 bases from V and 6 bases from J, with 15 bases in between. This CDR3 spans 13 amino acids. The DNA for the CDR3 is TGTGCCAGCAAGGGTGACGTGGGGCATGGCTACACCTTC. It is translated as CASKGDVGHGYTF.

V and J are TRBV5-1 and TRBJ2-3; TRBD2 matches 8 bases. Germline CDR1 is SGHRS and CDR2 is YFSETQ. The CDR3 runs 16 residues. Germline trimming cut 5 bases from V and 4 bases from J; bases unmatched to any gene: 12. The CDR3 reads CASRGGAAGAPDTQYF. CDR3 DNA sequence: TGCGCCAGCAGGGGAGGGGCAGCGGGAGCCCCAGATACGCAGTATTTT.

The CDR3 DNA sequence: TGTGCCAGCAGTCCAGGGGACAGGGGGCTTAATTCACCCCTCCACTTT. It is translated as CASSPGDRGLNSPLHF. The genes are TRBV28 and TRBJ1-6; 12 bases align to TRBD1. The CDR3 loop spans 16 amino acids. Germline V CDR1 and CDR2: MDHEN, SYDVKM. The trim removed 5 bases at V and 6 bases at J, leaving 5 bases unmatched.

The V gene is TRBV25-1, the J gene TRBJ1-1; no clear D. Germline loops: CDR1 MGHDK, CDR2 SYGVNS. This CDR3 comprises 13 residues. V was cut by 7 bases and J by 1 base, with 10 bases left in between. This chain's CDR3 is CASTRRQNTEAFF. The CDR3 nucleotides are TGTGCCAGCACCCGCAGACAGAACACTGAAGCTTTCTTT.

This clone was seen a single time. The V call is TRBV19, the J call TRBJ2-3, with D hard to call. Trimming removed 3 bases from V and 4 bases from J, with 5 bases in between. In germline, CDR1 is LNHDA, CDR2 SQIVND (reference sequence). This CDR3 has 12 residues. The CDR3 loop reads CASSIHADTQYF. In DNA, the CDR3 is TGTGCCAGTAGTATCCATGCAGATACGCAGTATTTT.

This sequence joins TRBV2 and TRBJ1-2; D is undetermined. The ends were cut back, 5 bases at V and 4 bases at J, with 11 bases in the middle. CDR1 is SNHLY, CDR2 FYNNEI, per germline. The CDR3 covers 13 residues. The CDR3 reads CASSTAEAYGYTF. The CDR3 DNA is TGTGCCAGCAGTACAGCGGAAGCCTATGGCTACACCTTC.

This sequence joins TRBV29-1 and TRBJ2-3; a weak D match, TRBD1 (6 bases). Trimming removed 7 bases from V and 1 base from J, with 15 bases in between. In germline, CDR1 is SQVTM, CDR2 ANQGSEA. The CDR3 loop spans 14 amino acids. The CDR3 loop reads CSGEGGLGTDTQYF. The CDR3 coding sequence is TGCAGCGGGGAAGGGGGATTGGGCACAGATACGCAGTATTTT.